This entry describes one TCR beta chain. At one boundary the junction diverges from the germline segment, which might be a read error. 60 Vbeta and 13 Jbeta primers were used in PCR. Sequencing was performed with immunoSEQ multiplex PCR; in TCRdb, only in-frame clones are kept and a portion is missing. The sample yields tens of thousands of clones, about 60% seen once. These data are taken from a study of cytomegalovirus exposure and HLA in healthy donors. Looking at the study overall: Among 350 to 500 genotyped donors, about 80% fell in the Caucasian-associated ancestry cluster.

This CDR3 spans 16 amino acids. Looked up from germline, CDR1 is SGDLS and CDR2 is YYNGEE. The sequence came from a woman aged 40 to 50 in good health and CMV-seropositive. The chain has TRBV9 and TRBJ2-7, with D perhaps matching TRBD2 (6 bases). The source material was PBMCs. The CDR3 loop is CASSVAAGTISHEQYF. CDR3 nucleotide sequence: TGTGCCAGCAGCGTAGCTGCGGGGACCATCTCCCACGAGCAGTACTTC.